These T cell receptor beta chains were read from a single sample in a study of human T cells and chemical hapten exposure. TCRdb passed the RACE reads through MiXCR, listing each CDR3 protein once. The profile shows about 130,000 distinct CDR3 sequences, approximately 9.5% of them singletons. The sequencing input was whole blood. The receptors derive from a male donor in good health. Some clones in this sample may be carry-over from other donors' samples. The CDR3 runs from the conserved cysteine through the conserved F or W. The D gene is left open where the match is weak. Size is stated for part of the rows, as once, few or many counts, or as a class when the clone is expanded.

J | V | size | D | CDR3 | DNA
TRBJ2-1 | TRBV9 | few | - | CASSLTTGNEQFF | TGTGCCAGCAGCCTGACTACAGGGAACGAGCAGTTCTTC
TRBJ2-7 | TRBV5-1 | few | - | CASSHTGGYEQYF | TGCGCCAGCAGCCACACCGGGGGCTACGAGCAGTACTTC
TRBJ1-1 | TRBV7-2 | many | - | CASSLARTVNTEAFF | TGTGCCAGCAGCTTGGCCCGGACTGTGAACACTGAAGCTTTCTTT
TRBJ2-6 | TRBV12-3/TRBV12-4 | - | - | CASSWQRWNVLTF | TGTGCCAGCAGTTGGCAGAGGTGGAACGTCCTGACTTTC
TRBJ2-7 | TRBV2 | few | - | CASTQGQGGFYEQYF | TGTGCCAGCACCCAGGGGCAGGGTGGGTTTTACGAGCAGTACTTC
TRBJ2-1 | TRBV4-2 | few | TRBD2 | CASSPLAATSYNEQFF | TGTGCCAGCAGCCCACTAGCGGCTACCTCCTACAATGAGCAGTTCTTC
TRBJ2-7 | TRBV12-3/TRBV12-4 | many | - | CASSLNGYEQYF | TGTGCCAGCAGTTTAAATGGGTACGAGCAGTACTTC
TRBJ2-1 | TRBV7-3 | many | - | CASSLRESNEQFF | TGTGCCAGCAGCTTACGCGAGAGCAATGAGCAGTTCTTC
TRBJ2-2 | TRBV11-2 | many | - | CASSLHNTPGTGELFF | TGTGCCAGCAGCTTACACAACACCCCGGGCACCGGGGAGCTGTTTTTT
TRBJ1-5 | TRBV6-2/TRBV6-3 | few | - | CASSVKDGYSNQPQHF | TGTGCCAGCAGTGTAAAGGACGGCTATAGCAATCAGCCCCAGCATTTT